These T cell receptor beta chains were read from a single sample in a study of T cells after yellow fever vaccination. TCRdb recomputed calls from the 5' RACE reads with MiXCR, one row per CDR3 protein. The table shows roughly 27,000 distinct CDR3 sequences, with around 4.6% occurring only once. The starting material was CD8+ T cells sorted from PBMCs, obtained 10 days after the yellow fever booster vaccination. All receptors derive from a man aged 25-45 years who received the YFV17D yellow fever vaccine. Each CDR3 is given with its conserved first and last residue. A D gene is named only where the DNA matches it firmly. The listing skips clone size in some rows; elsewhere it reads once, few, many or a size class.

v_call,d_call,j_call,clone_size,cdr3_nt,cdr3_aa
TRBV7-9,NA,TRBJ2-7,many,TGTGCCAGCAGCGAGGGCGGAGTTGAGCAGTACTTC,CASSEGGVEQYF
TRBV10-3,NA,TRBJ2-5,many,TGTGCCATCAGTGAGCCAGGTTCCGAGACCCAGTACTTC,CAISEPGSETQYF
TRBV20-1,TRBD2,TRBJ2-3,many,TGCAGTGCTAGGGGCCCAGCGGGATGGAGCACAGATACGCAGTATTTT,CSARGPAGWSTDTQYF
TRBV6-4,TRBD2,TRBJ2-1,many,TGTGCCAGCAGTGACTCGCTGGGGGCTAGCGGGAATTTGAATGAGCAGTTCTTC,CASSDSLGASGNLNEQFF
TRBV6-5,TRBD2,TRBJ2-7,many,TGTGCCAGCAGTCCTGGGGACGGACTAGCTAACGAGCAGTACTTC,CASSPGDGLANEQYF
TRBV4-3,TRBD2,TRBJ2-7,many,TGCGCCAGCAGCGAACAGACTAGCGCCCCCTACGAGCAGTACTTC,CASSEQTSAPYEQYF
TRBV7-8,NA,TRBJ2-3,many,TGTGCCAGCAGCTTATCGACGGGGAAGGTGGATACGCAGTATTTT,CASSLSTGKVDTQYF
TRBV27,TRBD2,TRBJ2-7,many,TGTGCCAGCAGTTATTTGGCGGGAGGGCCTCAGGGGAATGAGCAGTACTTC,CASSYLAGGPQGNEQYF
TRBV12-3/TRBV12-4,TRBD2,TRBJ2-5,many,TGTGCCAGCAGTTTTGCCAGCGGGAGGCCAGAGACCCAGTACTTC,CASSFASGRPETQYF
TRBV9,TRBD2,TRBJ2-7,many,TGTGCCAGCAGCGTAGGTAGCGGGTACTCCTACGAGCAGTACTTC,CASSVGSGYSYEQYF
TRBV11-3,NA,TRBJ2-1,many,TGTGCCAGCAGCTTAGGGTTTACCTTGAATGAGCAGTTCTTC,CASSLGFTLNEQFF
TRBV29-1,NA,TRBJ2-1,many,TGCAGCGTTGAGATCGGCTCCTACAATGAGCAGTTCTTC,CSVEIGSYNEQFF
TRBV6-2/TRBV6-3,NA,TRBJ2-3,many,TGTGCCAGCAGTTACCACGTAGGCACCGATCCTTCCGGCACAGATACGCAGTATTTT,CASSYHVGTDPSGTDTQYF
TRBV29-1,NA,TRBJ2-7,many,TGCAGCGTTGTGGGAAAGGACTCCTACGAGCAGTACTTC,CSVVGKDSYEQYF
TRBV4-3,NA,TRBJ2-7,many,TGCGCCAGCAGCCAAGGAAAGTGGGGTTCCTACGAGCAGTACTTC,CASSQGKWGSYEQYF
TRBV20-1,NA,TRBJ1-1,many,TGCAGTGCCGGGGGGGATCTGGGGCCTGAAGCTTTCTTT,CSAGGDLGPEAFF
TRBV18,NA,TRBJ2-3,many,TGTGCCAGCTCACCGACGGGAGACCCAAGCACAGATACGCAGTATTTT,CASSPTGDPSTDTQYF
TRBV6-2/TRBV6-3,TRBD2,TRBJ2-7,many,TGTGCCAGCAGTTACTTGAGGACTAGCGGGTTCTCCTACGAGCAGTACTTC,CASSYLRTSGFSYEQYF
TRBV11-2,NA,TRBJ1-1,few,TGTGCCAGCAGCTTAGTTAAACAGGGAAAGGGCACTGAAGCTTTCTTT,CASSLVKQGKGTEAFF
TRBV19,TRBD2,TRBJ2-7,NA,TGTGCCAGTAGTCTCGGACTAGCGGATTTCTACGAGCAGTACTTC,CASSLGLADFYEQYF
TRBV11-2,NA,TRBJ2-7,many,TGTGCCAGCAGCCCAAGCTTAGGGACCGCCCTGGGGGGCGAGCAGTACTTC,CASSPSLGTALGGEQYF
TRBV20-1,NA,TRBJ2-5,many,TGCAGTGCTAGAGATTTGTCGCAGGAAGGAGAGACCCAGTACTTC,CSARDLSQEGETQYF
TRBV4-3,NA,TRBJ2-7,many,TGCGCCAGCAGCCAGGGTACAGGGAACTACGAGCAGTACTTC,CASSQGTGNYEQYF
TRBV15,NA,TRBJ2-7,many,TGTGCCACCAGCAGAACTTCCTCGGACAGATACGAGCAGTACTTC,CATSRTSSDRYEQYF
TRBV15,NA,TRBJ2-7,many,TGTGCCACCAGCCATGCAGGGTCCGCCTACGAGCAGTACTTC,CATSHAGSAYEQYF
TRBV29-1,TRBD1,TRBJ2-4,many,TGCAGCGTTGAAGACCTCAGGACAGGGATGGACAAAAACATTCAGTACTTC,CSVEDLRTGMDKNIQYF
TRBV6-1,NA,TRBJ2-1,many,TGTGCCAGCAGTGACCCCACGCGGGGCAATGAGCAGTTCTTC,CASSDPTRGNEQFF
TRBV30,NA,TRBJ2-7,many,TGTGCCTGGAGTGTGGGGACCCCCACCTACGAGCAGTACTTC,CAWSVGTPTYEQYF
TRBV24-1,TRBD1,TRBJ1-5,many,TGTGCCACCAGTGATGCCGGGGGACAGGGGAATCAGCCCCAGCATTTT,CATSDAGGQGNQPQHF
TRBV29-1,TRBD1,TRBJ2-7,many,TGCAGCGTTGGGGGACAGTCCTACGAGCAGTACTTC,CSVGGQSYEQYF
TRBV4-3,TRBD2,TRBJ2-1,many,TGCGCCAGCAGCCGGGACCTACCGGGAGGGGATGAGCAGTTCTTC,CASSRDLPGGDEQFF
TRBV11-2,TRBD2,TRBJ2-5,medium-sized,TGTGCCAGCAGCCAAGGCCTGCTAGCGGGAGGGAGCGAGACCCAGTACTTC,CASSQGLLAGGSETQYF
TRBV12-3/TRBV12-4,TRBD1,TRBJ1-2,many,TGTGCCAGCAGCCGCTCGACAGAGGACAGGGGCTATGGCTACACCTTC,CASSRSTEDRGYGYTF
TRBV7-2,NA,TRBJ2-3,many,TGTGCCAGCAGCTTAGGGGAGGGGGGATTGAACACAGATACGCAGTATTTT,CASSLGEGGLNTDTQYF
TRBV20-1,TRBD1,TRBJ2-1,many,TGCAGTGCCCTGGGACAGGAGGACAATGAGCAGTTCTTC,CSALGQEDNEQFF
TRBV29-1,NA,TRBJ2-1,many,TGCAGCGTTGATGGGCAGGCGAGCTCCTACAATGAGCAGTTCTTC,CSVDGQASSYNEQFF
TRBV19,TRBD2,TRBJ2-1,many,TGTGCCAGTACCCCAGTCAGCGGGGGTTTTAATGAGCAGTTCTTC,CASTPVSGGFNEQFF